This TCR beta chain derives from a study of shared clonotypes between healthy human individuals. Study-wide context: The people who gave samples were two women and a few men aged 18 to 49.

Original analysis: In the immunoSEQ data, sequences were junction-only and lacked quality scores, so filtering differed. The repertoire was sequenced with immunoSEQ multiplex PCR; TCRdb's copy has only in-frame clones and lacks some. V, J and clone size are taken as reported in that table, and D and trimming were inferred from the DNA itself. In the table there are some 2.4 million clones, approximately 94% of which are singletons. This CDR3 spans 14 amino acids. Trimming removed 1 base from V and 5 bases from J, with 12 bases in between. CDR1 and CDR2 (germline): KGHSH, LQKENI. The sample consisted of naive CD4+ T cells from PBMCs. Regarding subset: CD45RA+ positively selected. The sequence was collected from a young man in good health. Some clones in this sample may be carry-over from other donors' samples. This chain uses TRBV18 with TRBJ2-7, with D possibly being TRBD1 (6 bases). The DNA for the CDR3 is TGTGCCAGCTCACCACGTATGGGGGCTAACGAGCAGTACTTC. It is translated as CASSPRMGANEQYF.